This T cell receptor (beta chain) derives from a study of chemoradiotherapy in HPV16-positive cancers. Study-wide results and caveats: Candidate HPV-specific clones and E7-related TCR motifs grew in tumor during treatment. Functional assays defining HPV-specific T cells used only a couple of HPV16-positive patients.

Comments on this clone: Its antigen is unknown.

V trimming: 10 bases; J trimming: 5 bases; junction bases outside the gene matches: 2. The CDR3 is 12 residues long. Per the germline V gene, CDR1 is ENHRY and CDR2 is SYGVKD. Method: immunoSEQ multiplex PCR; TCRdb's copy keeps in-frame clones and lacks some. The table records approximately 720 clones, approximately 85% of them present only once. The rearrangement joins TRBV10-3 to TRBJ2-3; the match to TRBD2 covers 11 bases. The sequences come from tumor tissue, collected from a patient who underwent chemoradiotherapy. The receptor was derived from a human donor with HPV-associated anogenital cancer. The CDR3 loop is CATGLAGDTQYF. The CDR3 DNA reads TGTGCCACTGGACTAGCGGGAGATACGCAGTATTTT.